The rows below give T cell receptor beta chains drawn from one sample of a study of blood T cell repertoires in COVID-19. Clones were read by immunoSEQ multiplex PCR, and TCRdb kept only the in-frame ones, dropping some. The sample gives fewer than 350,000 clones, approximately 88% of which show up once; approximately 1.6% is in the top ten. Sequences were obtained from peripheral blood. The origin of the receptors is a woman in her twenties or thirties with COVID-19, enrolled during active disease. Both conserved end residues are part of each CDR3. Fields, in order: V gene, clone size, D gene, J gene, CDR3 protein, CDR3 DNA. A D gene is named only where the DNA matches it firmly. Not every row has a clone size; where given, it reads once, few, many or a size class.

TRBV6-6	NA	TRBD1	TRBJ1-2	CASSPTGQNYGYTF	TGTGCCAGCAGTCCGACAGGGCAGAACTATGGCTACACCTTC
TRBV19	NA	NA	TRBJ1-6	CASSIMGVSYNSPLHF	TGTGCCAGTAGTATTATGGGAGTCTCCTATAATTCACCCCTCCACTTT
TRBV7-9	NA	NA	TRBJ2-3	CASSFSRGSTDTQYF	TGTGCCAGCAGCTTTTCACGGGGGAGCACAGATACGCAGTATTTT
TRBV19	NA	NA	TRBJ2-7	CASSIGEPYEQYF	TGTGCCAGTAGTATAGGGGAGCCCTACGAGCAGTACTTC
TRBV5-4	NA	TRBD1	TRBJ2-7	CASSMTGTGPYEQYF	TGTGCCAGCAGTATGACAGGGACAGGTCCCTACGAGCAGTACTTC
TRBV10-3	NA	NA	TRBJ1-1	CAISGDTEAFF	TGTGCCATCAGTGGAGACACTGAAGCTTTCTTT
TRBV28	NA	NA	TRBJ1-4	CASSTPGSGMELFF	TGTGCCAGCAGTACCCCGGGGAGCGGAATGGAACTGTTTTTT
TRBV3-1/TRBV3-2	NA	TRBD1	TRBJ1-6	CASSQEDRRGQSPLHF	TGTGCCAGCAGCCAAGAGGATCGCAGGGGGCAGTCACCCCTCCACTTT
TRBV2	once	TRBD2	TRBJ2-7	CASSGYSGGTFYEQYF	TGTGCCAGCAGTGGATATAGCGGGGGGACCTTCTACGAGCAGTACTTC
TRBV4-1	once	TRBD1	TRBJ1-2	CASSLQLQGNYGYTF	TGCGCCAGCAGCCTACAACTACAGGGGAACTATGGCTACACCTTC
TRBV7-2	NA	NA	TRBJ1-2	CASSLEKLGYTF	TGTGCCAGCAGCTTAGAAAAGCTTGGCTACACCTTC
TRBV5-1	few	NA	TRBJ1-1	CASSLGTATEAFF	TGCGCCAGCAGCTTGGGGACAGCCACTGAAGCTTTCTTT
TRBV6-5	NA	NA	TRBJ1-2	CASRAARLANYGYTF	TGTGCCAGCAGAGCTGCCCGGTTAGCTAACTATGGCTACACCTTC
TRBV14	NA	TRBD2	TRBJ2-1	CASSHSRSSRRPSGGLYNEQFF	TGTGCCAGCAGCCATAGCAGGTCCAGTCGACGCCCAAGCGGGGGCCTCTACAATGAGCAGTTCTTC
TRBV9	NA	NA	TRBJ1-6	CASSAAPEGPLHF	TGTGCCAGCAGCGCCGCCCCGGAGGGACCCCTCCACTTT
TRBV28	NA	NA	TRBJ1-5	CASRFTGNQPQHF	TGTGCCAGCAGGTTCACAGGGAATCAGCCCCAGCATTTT
TRBV3-1/TRBV3-2	NA	NA	TRBJ1-2	CASSRGQAYGYTF	TGTGCCAGCAGCCGAGGACAAGCGTATGGCTACACCTTC
TRBV28	NA	NA	TRBJ1-6	CASSTRQFSYNSPLHF	TGTGCCAGCAGCACCCGACAGTTTTCCTATAATTCACCCCTCCACTTT
TRBV19	NA	NA	TRBJ1-2	CASSSPIGTPNYGYTF	TGTGCCAGTAGTTCGCCTATCGGGACACCTAACTATGGCTACACCTTC
TRBV15	NA	TRBD2	TRBJ2-3	CATGSGGISDTQYF	TGTGCCACGGGGAGCGGGGGGATATCAGATACGCAGTATTTT
TRBV5-1	NA	NA	TRBJ1-1	CASTTAGLNTEAFF	TGCGCCAGCACCACCGCGGGATTGAACACTGAAGCTTTCTTT
TRBV7-9	NA	TRBD1	TRBJ1-2	CASSSRTGVGDYGYTF	TGTGCCAGCAGCAGCCGGACAGGGGTCGGGGACTATGGCTACACCTTC
TRBV4-1	NA	NA	TRBJ1-2	CASSQDTVSNYGYTF	TGCGCCAGCAGCCAGGACACAGTATCTAACTATGGCTACACCTTC
TRBV19	NA	NA	TRBJ1-4	CASSIGGRIRNEKLFF	TGTGCCAGTAGTATTGGAGGGCGGATTCGCAATGAAAAACTGTTTTTT
TRBV14	NA	NA	TRBJ1-3	CASSQDRRGNTIYF	TGTGCCAGCAGCCAAGACAGGAGGGGAAACACCATATATTTT
TRBV5-8	NA	NA	TRBJ1-2	CASNQGYRSSVGYTF	TGTGCCAGCAACCAAGGGTACAGGAGCTCGGTTGGCTACACCTTC
TRBV7-9	NA	NA	TRBJ2-7	CASSLLGSGNYEQYF	TGTGCCAGCAGCTTACTTGGTAGCGGCAACTACGAGCAGTACTTC
TRBV10-3	NA	NA	TRBJ2-5	CANADPPGEEETQYF	TGTGCCAACGCAGATCCCCCCGGGGAAGAAGAGACCCAGTACTTC
TRBV28	once	NA	TRBJ1-2	CASSLSQGGGYTF	TGTGCCAGCAGTTTATCGCAGGGTGGAGGCTACACCTTC